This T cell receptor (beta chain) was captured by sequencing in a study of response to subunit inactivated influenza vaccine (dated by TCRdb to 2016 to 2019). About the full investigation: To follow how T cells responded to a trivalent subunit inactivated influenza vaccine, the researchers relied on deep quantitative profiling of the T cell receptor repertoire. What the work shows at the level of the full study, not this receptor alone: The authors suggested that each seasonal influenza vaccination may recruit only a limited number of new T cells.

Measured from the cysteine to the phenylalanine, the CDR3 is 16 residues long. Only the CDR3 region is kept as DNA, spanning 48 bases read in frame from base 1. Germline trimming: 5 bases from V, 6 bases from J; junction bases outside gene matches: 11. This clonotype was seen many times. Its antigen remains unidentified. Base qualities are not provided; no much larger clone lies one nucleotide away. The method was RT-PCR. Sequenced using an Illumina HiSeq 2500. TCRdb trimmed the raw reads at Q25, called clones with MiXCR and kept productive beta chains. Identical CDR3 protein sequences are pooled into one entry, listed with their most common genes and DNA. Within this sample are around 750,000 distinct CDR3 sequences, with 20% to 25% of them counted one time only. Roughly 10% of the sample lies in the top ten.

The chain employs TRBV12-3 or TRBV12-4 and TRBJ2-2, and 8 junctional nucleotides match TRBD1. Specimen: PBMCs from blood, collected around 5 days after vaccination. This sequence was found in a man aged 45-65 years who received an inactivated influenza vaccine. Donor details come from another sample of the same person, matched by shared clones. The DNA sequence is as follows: TGTGCCAGCAGTCCAGGGGGGACAGGTGTCCCCGGGGAGCTGTTTTTT. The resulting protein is CASSPGGTGVPGELFF.